The clone carrying this TCR beta chain was seen many times. This sample stems from a study of CD8+CD57+ T cells in acquired aplastic anemia. Germline CDR1 SGHVS, CDR2 FQNEAQ. Trimming pared 3 bases from V and 9 bases from J, leaving 15 bases between. The CDR3 consists of 14 residues. TCR beta VDJ combinations and CDR3 sequences were profiled from genomic DNA. TCRdb reanalysed the reads using MiXCR and keeps one entry per CDR3 protein. The repertoire holds a few hundred thousand distinct CDR3 sequences, with approximately 55% as singletons. Source material: sorted CD4+, CD8+, or CD8+CD57+ T cells (not recorded which) from PBMCs. The clonotype originates from a human donor with severe aplastic anemia or a healthy control (not recorded which). The V gene is TRBV7-8, the J gene TRBJ1-3, with D tentatively TRBD1 (5 bases). The CDR3 loop is CASSFPQGVGTIYF. Written as DNA, the CDR3 is TGTGCCAGCAGCTTTCCCCAGGGCGTTGGCACCATATATTTT.